These 6 T cell receptor beta chains share one sample of origin, sequenced in a study of blood T cells in healthy people across ages (dated by TCRdb to between 2014 and 2016). The library was generated by 5' RACE. Sequencing instrument: Illumina HiSeq 2500. The second PCR ran for about 6 to 12 cycles and used a J-beta primer mix along with a sample-barcoded 5' primer. TCRdb reran the public reads through fastp at Q25 and MiXCR, keeping productive beta chains. Each entry is one CDR3 protein sequence, shown with its most common DNA and genes. The sample data list fewer than 600,000 distinct CDR3 sequences, and about a quarter of these were observed just once. Jointly, the top ten make up over 3.5% of the sample. These data were also filed under a second study, of T cells of mothers and their children.

What was sequenced was blood. These receptors came from a boy between 2 and 10 years old in good health.

In its sample, this clonotype was seen once. A junction boundary mismatches the germline segment, possibly from a read error. The chain is built from TRBV27 and TRBJ1-6; D ambiguous. The CDR3 is made up of 14 amino acids. Germline V CDR1 and CDR2: MNHEY, SMNVEV (reference sequence). The CDR3 region is CANSLRASSSPLHF. Written as DNA, the CDR3 is TGTGCCAACAGTCTCCGGGCCTCCAGTTCACCCCTCCACTTT.

The chain joins TRBV20-1 to TRBJ2-7; D uncertain. V was clipped by 6 bases and J by 1 base, with 10 bases between them. The CDR3 sequence is 12 residues long. CDR1 and CDR2 (germline): DFQATT, SNEGSKA (reference sequence). CDR3 protein: CSADRASYEQYF. CDR3 nucleotide sequence: TGCAGTGCAGATCGGGCTTCCTACGAGCAGTACTTC.

This sequence joins TRBV12-3 or TRBV12-4 and TRBJ2-2; D is undetermined. With 4 bases removed from V and 7 bases from J, the gap between germline ends came to 7 bases. This CDR3 has 12 amino acids. The CDR3 nucleotides are TGTGCCAGCAGTTCCCTGTACGGGGAGCTGTTTTTT. This codes for CASSSLYGELFF.

This clonotype was recorded many times. The V gene is TRBV2, the J gene TRBJ2-7, with TRBD1 as a possible D gene (6 bases). V lost 6 bases and J lost 2, with 14 bases in between. This CDR3 has 14 residues. CDR1 and CDR2 from the germline V gene are SNHLY and FYNNEI. In nucleotides, the CDR3 is TGTGCCAGCAGGAGGGACATTGGAGCCTACGAGCAGTACTTC. As protein: CASRRDIGAYEQYF.

This chain joins TRBV5-1 and TRBJ2-7; perhaps D is TRBD1 or TRBD2 (5 bases each). This CDR3 has 16 residues. V was shortened by 1 base and J by 3 bases, with 17 bases between the two germline ends. The germline gives CDR1 SGHRS, CDR2 YFSETQ. CDR3: CASSLTPGPLFYEQYF. CDR3 coding DNA: TGCGCCAGCAGCTTGACTCCGGGACCGTTATTCTACGAGCAGTACTTC.

The rearrangement links TRBV7-2 to TRBJ2-3; 8 bases match TRBD2. This CDR3 contains 17 residues. Germline loops: CDR1 SGHTA, CDR2 FQGNSA. J lost 5 bases, V lost 5 bases, and 15 bases had no gene match. The CDR3 sequence: CASSPSGRAGGGDTQYF. The CDR3 bases are TGTGCCAGCAGCCCATCGGGGCGGGCGGGAGGTGGAGATACGCAGTATTTT.